Presented here are 23 T cell receptor beta chains from one specimen sequenced in a study of T cells in women clearing cervical HPV infection (dated by TCRdb to 2017 to 2018). The library relied on the immunoSEQ multiplex PCR assay. Entries here come from immuneACCESS through TCRdb and include only in-frame sequences with V and J called. Some clones fail to appear in such tables; in the studies checked, an unresolved V gene covers under half of the shortfall, and the cause of the remainder is unknown. This specimen's table enumerates tens of thousands of clones. The ten top clones hold more than 1.2% of the sample. The sequencing input was blood buffy coat. These receptors were taken from a woman aged 18 to 75 with a cervical HPV16 infection that either progressed to CIN3+ or cleared (not recorded which).

Concerning this clone itself: Read sequence stops 3 residues before the CDR3 end, and the germline J gene provides the missing end. The chain combines TRBV7-9 with TRBJ2-2; 8 bases are shared with TRBD1. The V and J ends lost 6 bases and 7 bases, in that order; junction bases with no gene match: 10. Germline CDR1 SEHNR, CDR2 FQNEAQ (reference sequence). This CDR3 has 15 residues. CDR3 loop: CASRGSQGGHGELFF. The sequenced part of the CDR3 DNA is TGTGCCAGCAGAGGATCACAGGGGGGTCACGGGGAG. The whole variable domain, filled in from reference TRBV7-9 and TRBJ2-2, reads DTGVSQNPRHKITKRGQNVTFRCDPISEHNRLYWYRQTLGQGPEFLTYFQNEAQLEKSRLLSDRFSAERPKGSFSTLEIQRTEQGDSAMYLCASRGSQGGHGELFFGEGSRLTVL.

Regarding this clone: The read terminates 3 residues ahead of where the CDR3 ends, so the germline J gene completes it. The gene calls are TRBV18 and TRBJ2-2; D is possibly TRBD1 (5 bases). Germline CDR1 and CDR2: KGHSH and LQKENI. The CDR3 is made up of 13 amino acids. The CDR3 loop reads CASSPLREEKLFF. The sequenced CDR3 bases are TGTGCCAGCTCACCACTCAGGGAAGAAAAG.

Worth noting for this clone: The CDR3 goes on 3 residues after the read ends, and that part is filled in from the germline J gene. The chain uses TRBV5-1 and TRBJ2-1; 8 bases map to TRBD2. The CDR3 loop spans 13 amino acids. With 4 bases clipped from V and 6 bases from J, the junction kept 3 bases outside the gene matches. CDR1 and CDR2 (germline): SGHRS, YFSETQ. The CDR3 bases that were read are TGCGCCAGCAGCGGGACTAGTAGCAATGAG. Amino acids: CASSGTSSNE. The whole CDR3 sequence is CASSGTSSNEQFF.

About this clone itself: The read is 3 residues too short to cover the CDR3 end, so that end is filled in from the germline J gene. The chain employs TRBV7-3 and TRBJ2-2, with a tentative D call TRBD2 (6 bases). The CDR3 length is 15 residues. Trimming left V 2 bases short and J 5 bases short, with 12 bases between. From germline, CDR1 is SGHTA and CDR2 FQGTGA. CDR3 DNA, as far as it was read: TGTGCCAGCAGCTTACGGGGGAGCGGGACCGGGGAG. It translates to CASSLRGSGTGE. The full CDR3 sequence reads CASSLRGSGTGELFF.

Comments on this clone: The read halts 3 residues ahead of the CDR3 end, with the missing end drawn from the germline J gene. The chain uses TRBV20-1 and TRBJ2-4; maybe TRBD2 (6 bases). The CDR3 runs to 11 residues. Germline CDR1 is DFQATT and CDR2 is SNEGSKA (reference sequence). The CDR3 is CSARDGTIQYF. The covered CDR3 bases are TGCAGTGCTAGAGATGGGACTATT.

Note on this clone: Read coverage stops 3 residues before the CDR3 terminus; the germline J gene supplies the remainder. The chain uses TRBV18 and TRBJ2-5, with TRBD2 as a possible D gene (6 bases). From germline, CDR1 is KGHSH and CDR2 LQKENI. V lost 3 bases and J lost 5, with 10 bases in between. This CDR3 region has 13 residues. CDR3 sequence reads: CASSPGLSETQYF. The CDR3 bases that were read are TGTGCCAGCTCACCGGGACTTTCGGAGACC.

As to this clone: One end of the junction does not line up with germline, which may come from a read error. From the germline J gene comes the end of the CDR3, since the read stops 3 residues before it. This same CDR3 is encoded by further DNA sequences in the sample. The J gene is TRBJ1-3, the V gene TRBV6-2 or TRBV6-3; tentative D call: TRBD1 (5 bases). This CDR3 comprises 13 residues. Germline loops: CDR1 MNHEY, CDR2 SVGEGT. The CDR3 DNA, read in part, is TGTGCCAGCACCGCAGGGACTGGAAACACG. Amino acid sequence: CASTAGTGNT. The full CDR3 protein is CASTAGTGNTIYF.

Comment on this clone: Read coverage stops 3 residues before the CDR3 terminus; the germline J gene supplies the remainder. V is TRBV19 and J is TRBJ1-1; weak D call: TRBD1 (6 bases). Germline lookup yields CDR1 LNHDA and CDR2 SQIVND (reference sequence). The CDR3 consists of 13 residues. Trimming cost V 7 bases and J 3 bases, with 12 bases left between them. The sequenced part of the CDR3 DNA is TGTGCCAGTACCCTCAGGGGTGACACTGAA. It translates to CASTLRGDTE. The whole CDR3 protein reads CASTLRGDTEAFF. Full variable domain (remainder filled in from reference TRBV19 and TRBJ1-1): DGGITQSPKYLFRKEGQNVTLSCEQNLNHDAMYWYRQDPGQGLRLIYYSQIVNDFQKGDIAEGYSVSREKKESFPLTVTSAQKNPTAFYLCASTLRGDTEAFFGQGTRLTVV.

This CDR3 reads CASNPGQARNTIYF. The CDR3 bases that were read are TGTGCCAGTAACCCGGGACAGGCCCGAAACACC. The chain joins TRBV19 to TRBJ1-3; 8 bases line up with TRBD1. The observed sequence ends 3 residues before the CDR3 terminus, with the missing tail filled in from the germline J gene. Germline V gene data show CDR1 as LNHDA and CDR2 as SQIVND (reference sequence). CDR3 length: 14 residues. J lost 5 bases, V lost 7 bases, and 7 bases had no gene match.

To note about this clone: The read gets to within 3 residues of the CDR3 end, and the germline J gene fills in the rest. The rearrangement uses TRBV19 and TRBJ1-5, with TRBD1 matching over 8 bases. The germline V gene encodes CDR1 LNHDA and CDR2 SQIVND (reference sequence). J gave up 6 bases and V 3 bases, and 1 base lay outside the gene matches. The CDR3 totals 13 residues. The sequenced CDR3 bases are TGTGCCAGTAGTATGGACAGGGTTCAGCCC. Amino acid sequence: CASSMDRVQP. The CDR3 as a whole reads CASSMDRVQPQHF. The full variable domain, in which reference TRBV19 and TRBJ1-5 provide the parts outside the CDR3, is DGGITQSPKYLFRKEGQNVTLSCEQNLNHDAMYWYRQDPGQGLRLIYYSQIVNDFQKGDIAEGYSVSREKKESFPLTVTSAQKNPTAFYLCASSMDRVQPQHFGDGTRLSIL.

The sequenced part of the CDR3 DNA is TGTGCCAGCAGCTTAAGAGAGACTAGCACAGATACG. Its translation: CASSLRETSTDT. The full CDR3 protein reads CASSLRETSTDTQYF. The V gene is TRBV7-9, the J gene TRBJ2-3; D is unresolved. Sequencing ends 3 residues short of the CDR3 end; the germline J gene provides the rest. The germline gives CDR1 SEHNR, CDR2 FQNEAQ (reference sequence). This CDR3 spans 15 amino acids. Trimming shortened V by 2 bases and J by 0 bases, and 9 bases separated the two germline ends.

With regard to this clone: The sequenced fragment ends 3 residues before the CDR3 boundary, so the rest is inferred from the germline J gene. The gene calls are TRBV6-2 or TRBV6-3 and TRBJ2-2, with TRBD2 matching 8 bases. Looked up from germline, CDR1 is MNHEY and CDR2 is SVGEGT. The V gene end was trimmed by 2 bases and the J gene end by 0 bases; junction bases not matched to a gene: 5. The CDR3 runs 17 residues. The sequenced part of the CDR3 DNA is TGTGCCAGCAGTTACCCGGGGGGGAGTACGAACACCGGGGAG. As protein: CASSYPGGSTNTGE. The CDR3 in its entirety is CASSYPGGSTNTGELFF.

As regards this clone: The sequenced fragment ends 3 residues before the CDR3 boundary, so the rest is inferred from the germline J gene. This chain links TRBV2 with TRBJ2-7; the match to TRBD2 covers 9 bases. V was clipped by 7 bases and J by 2 bases; unmatched bases: 21. The CDR3 sequence is 19 residues long. Germline V CDR1 and CDR2: SNHLY, FYNNEI. CDR3 DNA (partial): TGTGCCAGCAACACGTGGGCAGGGTACAGGACTAGCGTAGCCTACGAG. As protein: CASNTWAGYRTSVAYE. The CDR3 reads in full as CASNTWAGYRTSVAYEQYF.

As concerns this clone: The read finishes 3 residues shy of the CDR3 end, and the germline J gene is used to complete it. The chain employs TRBV7-9 and TRBJ1-2, with D tentatively TRBD1 (5 bases). There are 13 residues in the CDR3. Trimming cost V 2 bases and J 5 bases, with 9 bases left between them. Germline-derived CDR1 and CDR2 are SEHNR and FQNEAQ (reference sequence). The CDR3 sequence: CASSLQGAYGYTF. The CDR3 bases that were read are TGTGCCAGCAGCTTACAGGGCGCGTATGGC.

About this clone: The read finishes 3 residues shy of the CDR3 end, and the germline J gene is used to complete it. The rearrangement uses TRBV10-3 and TRBJ2-7; D is unclear. Trimming stripped 8 bases from V and 0 bases from J, with 11 bases between. Germline lookup yields CDR1 ENHRY and CDR2 SYGVKD. This CDR3 has 13 amino acids. This chain's CDR3 is CAIRTRSSYEQYF. The CDR3 bases that were read are TGTGCCATCCGAACTCGTTCCTCCTACGAG.

About this clone itself: Coverage ceases 3 residues before the CDR3 finishes, and the germline J gene fills in the end. This sequence joins TRBV9 and TRBJ2-7, with D tentatively TRBD1 (6 bases). There are 12 residues in the CDR3. V was clipped by 4 bases and J by 2 bases, with 7 bases between them. Germline V gene sequence: CDR1 SGDLS, CDR2 YYNGEE. The chain's CDR3 is CASSRTAYEQYF. CDR3 bases read: TGTGCCAGCAGCAGGACAGCCTACGAG.

Concerning this clone itself: A junction boundary mismatches the germline segment, possibly from a read error. CDR3 bases read: TGTTCCAGCAGCTTAGACAGGGGGGGAGGC. Amino acid sequence: CSSSLDRGGG. The complete CDR3 reads CSSSLDRGGGYTF. The chain combines TRBV7-3 with TRBJ1-2, with 9 positions matching TRBD1. The read comes to an end 3 residues before the CDR3 does, leaving the germline J gene to fill in the end. Germline loops: CDR1 SGHTA, CDR2 FQGTGA. CDR3 length: 13 amino acids.

Comments on this clone: The CDR3 extends 3 residues past the end of the read, so its final part is completed from the germline J gene. This rearrangement joins TRBV30 to TRBJ2-5, with 9 bases lining up with TRBD2. Germline trimming cut 4 bases from V and 5 bases from J; bases unmatched to any gene: 5. The germline V gene has CDR1 GTSNPN and CDR2 SVGIG (reference sequence). The CDR3 is made up of 13 amino acids. The CDR3 loop reads CAWTTLAGETQYF. The sequenced part of the CDR3 DNA is TGTGCCTGGACCACACTAGCGGGCGAGACC.

Points on this clone: The sequence runs out 3 residues before the end of the CDR3; the remainder is reconstructed from the germline J gene. The genes are TRBV5-1 and TRBJ1-4, with TRBD1 matching 9 bases. Germline CDR1 reads SGHRS; CDR2 reads YFSETQ. This CDR3 contains 15 residues. The J segment lost 8 bases and the V segment lost 1 base, leaving 6 bases of the junction unmatched. The DNA read from the CDR3 is TGCGCCAGCAGCTTGTACGGGACAGGGATCGAAAAA. Residues: CASSLYGTGIEK. The whole CDR3 is CASSLYGTGIEKLFF.

Worth noting for this clone: The read halts 3 residues ahead of the CDR3 end, with the missing end drawn from the germline J gene. V is TRBV19 and J is TRBJ2-1, with 13 nucleotides matching TRBD2. Germline V gene sequence: CDR1 LNHDA, CDR2 SQIVND (reference sequence). V was pared by 6 bases and J by 4 bases, with 6 bases of the junction left unmatched. CDR3 length equals 16 residues. CDR3 sequence reads: CASRSRTSGGYNEQFF. The sequenced CDR3 bases are TGTGCCAGTAGGAGTCGGACTAGCGGGGGATACAATGAG.

On this clone itself: The CDR3 extends 3 residues past the end of the read, so its final part is completed from the germline J gene. V and J are TRBV6-1 and TRBJ2-6; TRBD2 agrees at 13 bases. V gave up 4 bases and J gave up 4 bases; unmatched junction bases: 1. The CDR3 contains 16 residues. Looked up from germline, CDR1 is MNHNS and CDR2 is SASEGT. The CDR3 sequence: CASSGTSGSGANVLTF. The CDR3 DNA, read in part, is TGTGCCAGCAGTGGGACTAGCGGGAGCGGGGCCAACGTC.

Turning to this clone: The DNA ends 3 residues before the CDR3 does, and the rest of the CDR3 is filled in from the germline J gene. V and J are TRBV20-1 and TRBJ2-2, with TRBD1 matching over 9 bases. Germline V gene lookup returns CDR1 DFQATT and CDR2 SNEGSKA (reference sequence). This CDR3 has 14 amino acids. The CDR3 loop reads CSAAETGGHSPLFF. Partial CDR3 DNA: TGCAGTGCTGCTGAGACAGGGGGACATTCACCG.

Concerning this clone: The read is 3 residues too short to cover the CDR3 end, so that end is filled in from the germline J gene. The chain combines TRBV18 with TRBJ2-3, with 7 bases that match TRBD1. CDR1 KGHSH and CDR2 LQKENI come from the germline V gene. The CDR3 length is 15 residues. The CDR3 DNA, read in part, is TGTGCCAGCTCACCCAATCCCGGGACAGACCAGCCG. Translated, it gives CASSPNPGTDQP. In full, the CDR3 reads CASSPNPGTDQPQYF.